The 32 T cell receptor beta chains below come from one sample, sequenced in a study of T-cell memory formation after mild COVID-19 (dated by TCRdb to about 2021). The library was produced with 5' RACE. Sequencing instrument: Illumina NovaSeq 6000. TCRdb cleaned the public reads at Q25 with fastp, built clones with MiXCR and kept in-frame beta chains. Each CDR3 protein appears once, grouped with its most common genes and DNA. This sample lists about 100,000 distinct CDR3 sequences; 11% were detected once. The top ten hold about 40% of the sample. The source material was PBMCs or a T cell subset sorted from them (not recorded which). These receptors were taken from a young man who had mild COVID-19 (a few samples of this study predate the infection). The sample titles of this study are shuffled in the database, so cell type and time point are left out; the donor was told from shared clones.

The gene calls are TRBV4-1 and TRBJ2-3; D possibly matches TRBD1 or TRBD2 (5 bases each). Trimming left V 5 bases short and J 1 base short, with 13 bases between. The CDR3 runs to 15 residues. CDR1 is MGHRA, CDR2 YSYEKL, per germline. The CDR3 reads CASSGRDLGTDTQYF. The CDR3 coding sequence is TGCGCCAGCAGCGGCCGGGACCTAGGCACAGATACGCAGTATTTT.

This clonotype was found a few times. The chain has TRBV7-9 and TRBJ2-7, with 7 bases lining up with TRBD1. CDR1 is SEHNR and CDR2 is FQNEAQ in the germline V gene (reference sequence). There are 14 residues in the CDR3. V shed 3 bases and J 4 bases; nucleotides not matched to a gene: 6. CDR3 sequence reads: CASSFPGQQYEQYF. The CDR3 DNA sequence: TGTGCCAGCAGCTTTCCGGGACAGCAGTACGAGCAGTACTTC.

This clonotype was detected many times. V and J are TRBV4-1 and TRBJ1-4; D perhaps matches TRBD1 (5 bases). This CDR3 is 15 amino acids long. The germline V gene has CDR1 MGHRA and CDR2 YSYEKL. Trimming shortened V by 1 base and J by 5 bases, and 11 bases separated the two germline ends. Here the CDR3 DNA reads TGCGCCAGCAGCCAAGTGGGGGATTGGAATGAAAAACTGTTTTTT. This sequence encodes CASSQVGDWNEKLFF.

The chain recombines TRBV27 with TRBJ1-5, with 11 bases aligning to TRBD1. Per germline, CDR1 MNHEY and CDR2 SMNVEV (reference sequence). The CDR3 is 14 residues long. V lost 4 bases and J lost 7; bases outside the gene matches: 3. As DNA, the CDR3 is TGTGCCAGCAGTTCCGGACAGGGGGCGCAGCCCCAGCATTTT. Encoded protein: CASSSGQGAQPQHF.

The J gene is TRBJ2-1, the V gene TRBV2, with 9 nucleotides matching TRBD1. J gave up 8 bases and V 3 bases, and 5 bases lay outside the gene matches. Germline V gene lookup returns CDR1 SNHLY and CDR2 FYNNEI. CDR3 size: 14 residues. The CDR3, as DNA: TGTGCCAGCAGTGAGACAGGGGGTGGGGATGAGCAGTTCTTC. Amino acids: CASSETGGGDEQFF.

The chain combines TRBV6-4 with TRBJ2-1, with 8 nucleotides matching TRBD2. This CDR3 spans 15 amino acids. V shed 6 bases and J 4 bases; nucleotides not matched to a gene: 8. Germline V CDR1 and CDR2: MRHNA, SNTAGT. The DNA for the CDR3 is TGTGCCAGCAGCGCCGGGACTAGGAGTTACAATGAGCAGTTCTTC. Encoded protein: CASSAGTRSYNEQFF.

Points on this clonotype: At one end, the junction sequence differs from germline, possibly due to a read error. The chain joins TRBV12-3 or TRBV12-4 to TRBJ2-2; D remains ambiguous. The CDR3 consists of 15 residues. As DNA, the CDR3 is TGTGCCAGCACTTTAGAGTCACGAGGCACCGGGGAGCTGTTTTTT. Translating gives CASTLESRGTGELFF.

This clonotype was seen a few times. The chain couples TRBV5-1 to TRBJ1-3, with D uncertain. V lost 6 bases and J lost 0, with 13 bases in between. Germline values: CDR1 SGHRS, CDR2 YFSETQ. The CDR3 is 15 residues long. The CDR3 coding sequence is TGCGCCAGCAAGGCTGGGTTGGGCTCTGGAAACACCATATATTTT. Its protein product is CASKAGLGSGNTIYF.

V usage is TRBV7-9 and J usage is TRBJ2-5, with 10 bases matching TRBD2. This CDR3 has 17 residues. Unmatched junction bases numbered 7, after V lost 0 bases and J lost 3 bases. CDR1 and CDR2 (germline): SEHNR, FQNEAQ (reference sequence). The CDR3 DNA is TGTGCCAGCAGCTTAGCCCGGGGGCTAGCGGGGGAAGAGACCCAGTACTTC. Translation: CASSLARGLAGEETQYF.

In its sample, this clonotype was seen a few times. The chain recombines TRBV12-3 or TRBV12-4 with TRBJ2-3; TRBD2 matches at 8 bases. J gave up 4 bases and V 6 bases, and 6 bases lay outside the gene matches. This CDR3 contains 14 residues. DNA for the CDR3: TGTGCCAGCAGCCCCCACGGGGGGGCAGATACGCAGTATTTT. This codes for CASSPHGGADTQYF.

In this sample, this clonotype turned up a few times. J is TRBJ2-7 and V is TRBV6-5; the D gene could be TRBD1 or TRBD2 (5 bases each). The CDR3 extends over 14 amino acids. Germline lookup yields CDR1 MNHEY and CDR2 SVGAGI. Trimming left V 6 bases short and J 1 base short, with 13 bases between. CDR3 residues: CASSWDGNSYEQYF. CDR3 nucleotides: TGTGCCAGCAGCTGGGACGGAAATTCCTACGAGCAGTACTTC.

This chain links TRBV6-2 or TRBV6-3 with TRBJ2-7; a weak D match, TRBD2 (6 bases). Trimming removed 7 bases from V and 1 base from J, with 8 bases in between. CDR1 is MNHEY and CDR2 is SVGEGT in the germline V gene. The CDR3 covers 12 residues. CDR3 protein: CASKGGSYEQYF. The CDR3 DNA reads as TGTGCCAGCAAAGGAGGGTCCTACGAGCAGTACTTC.

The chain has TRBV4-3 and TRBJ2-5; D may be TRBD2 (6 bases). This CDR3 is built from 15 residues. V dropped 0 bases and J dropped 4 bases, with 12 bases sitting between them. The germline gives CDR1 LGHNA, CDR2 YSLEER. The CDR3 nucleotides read TGCGCCAGCAGCCAAGATCTTTCCGGGAGAGAGACCCAGTACTTC. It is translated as CASSQDLSGRETQYF.

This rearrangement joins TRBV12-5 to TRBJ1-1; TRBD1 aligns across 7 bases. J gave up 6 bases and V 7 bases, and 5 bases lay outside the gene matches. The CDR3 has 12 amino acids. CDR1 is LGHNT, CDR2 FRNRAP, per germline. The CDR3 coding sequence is TGTGCTAGTGAGGGGGCGCATCCTGAAGCTTTCTTT. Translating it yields CASEGAHPEAFF.

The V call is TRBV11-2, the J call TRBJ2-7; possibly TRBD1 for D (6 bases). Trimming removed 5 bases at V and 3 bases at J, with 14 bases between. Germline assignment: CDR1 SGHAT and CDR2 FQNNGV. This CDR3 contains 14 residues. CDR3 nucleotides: TGTGCCAGCAGCGGAACGTACAGGGACTACGAGCAGTACGTC. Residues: CASSGTYRDYEQYV.

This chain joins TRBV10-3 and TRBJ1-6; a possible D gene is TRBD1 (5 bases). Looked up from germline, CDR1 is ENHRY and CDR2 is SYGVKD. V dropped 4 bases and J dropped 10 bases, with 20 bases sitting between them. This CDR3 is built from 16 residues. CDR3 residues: CAISVDKDGWDSPLHF. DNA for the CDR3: TGTGCCATCAGTGTGGATAAGGACGGGTGGGACTCACCCCTCCACTTT.

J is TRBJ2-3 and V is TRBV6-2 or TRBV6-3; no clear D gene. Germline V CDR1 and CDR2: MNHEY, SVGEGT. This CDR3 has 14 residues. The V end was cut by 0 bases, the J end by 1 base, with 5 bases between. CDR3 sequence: CASSYSTGTDTQYF. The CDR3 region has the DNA TGTGCCAGCAGTTACTCCACGGGCACAGATACGCAGTATTTT.

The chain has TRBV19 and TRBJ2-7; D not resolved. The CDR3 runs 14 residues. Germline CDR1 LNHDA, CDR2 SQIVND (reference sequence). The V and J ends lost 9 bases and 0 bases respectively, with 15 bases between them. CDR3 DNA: TGTGCCAGCCAAGACGGGCCCTTCTCCTACGAGCAGTACTTC. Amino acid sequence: CASQDGPFSYEQYF.

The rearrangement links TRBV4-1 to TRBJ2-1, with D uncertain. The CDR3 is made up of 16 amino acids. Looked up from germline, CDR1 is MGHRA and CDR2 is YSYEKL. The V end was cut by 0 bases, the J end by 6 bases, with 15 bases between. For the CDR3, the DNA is TGCGCCAGCAGCCAAGAGCAAGGGTTGTCAGGCAATGAGCAGTTCTTC. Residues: CASSQEQGLSGNEQFF.

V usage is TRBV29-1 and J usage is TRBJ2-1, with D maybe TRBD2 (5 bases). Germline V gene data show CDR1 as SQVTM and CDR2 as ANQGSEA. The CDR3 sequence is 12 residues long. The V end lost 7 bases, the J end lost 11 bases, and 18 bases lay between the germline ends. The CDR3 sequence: CSAPHEGFKQFF. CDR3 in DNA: TGCAGCGCCCCTCACGAGGGTTTTAAGCAGTTCTTC.

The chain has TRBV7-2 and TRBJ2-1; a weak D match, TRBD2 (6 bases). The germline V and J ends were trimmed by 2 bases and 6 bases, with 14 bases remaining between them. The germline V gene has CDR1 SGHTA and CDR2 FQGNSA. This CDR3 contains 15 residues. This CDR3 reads CASSLSWEEGNEQFF. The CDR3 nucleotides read TGTGCCAGCAGCTTAAGCTGGGAGGAGGGCAATGAGCAGTTCTTC.

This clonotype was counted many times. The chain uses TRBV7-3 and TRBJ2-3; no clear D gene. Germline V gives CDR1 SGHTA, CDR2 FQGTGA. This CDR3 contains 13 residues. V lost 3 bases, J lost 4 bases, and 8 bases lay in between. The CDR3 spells CASSLAGPDTQYF. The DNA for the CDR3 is TGTGCCAGCAGCTTGGCAGGCCCAGATACGCAGTATTTT.

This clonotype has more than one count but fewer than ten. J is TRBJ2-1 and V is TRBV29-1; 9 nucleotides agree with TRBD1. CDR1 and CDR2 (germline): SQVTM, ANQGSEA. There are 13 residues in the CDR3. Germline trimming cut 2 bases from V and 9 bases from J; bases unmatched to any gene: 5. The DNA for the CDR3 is TGCAGCGTTGAAAAACAGGGGGCGACTGAGCAGTTCTTC. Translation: CSVEKQGATEQFF.

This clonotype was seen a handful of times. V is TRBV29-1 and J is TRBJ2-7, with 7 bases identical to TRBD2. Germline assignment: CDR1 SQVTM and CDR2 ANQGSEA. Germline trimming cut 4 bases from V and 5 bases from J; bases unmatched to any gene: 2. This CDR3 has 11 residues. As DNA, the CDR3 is TGCAGCGTTGGGGGGGGGAACGAGCAGTACTTC. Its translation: CSVGGGNEQYF.

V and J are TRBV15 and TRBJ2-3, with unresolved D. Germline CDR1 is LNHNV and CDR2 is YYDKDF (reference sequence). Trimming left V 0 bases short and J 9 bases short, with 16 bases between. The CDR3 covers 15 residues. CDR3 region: CATSRDGGSLGTQYF. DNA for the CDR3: TGTGCCACCAGCAGAGATGGCGGCAGCCTCGGGACGCAGTATTTT.

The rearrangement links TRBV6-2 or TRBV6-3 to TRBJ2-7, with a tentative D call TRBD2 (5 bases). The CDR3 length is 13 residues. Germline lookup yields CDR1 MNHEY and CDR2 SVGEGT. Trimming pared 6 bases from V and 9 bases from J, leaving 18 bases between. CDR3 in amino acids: CASRDFDMPGQYV. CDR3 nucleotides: TGTGCCAGCAGGGACTTTGACATGCCGGGGCAGTACGTC.

CDR3 in amino acids: CASSVAGGLLNTGELFF. The CDR3 DNA reads as TGTGCCAGCAGCGTGGCAGGGGGCTTGTTGAACACCGGGGAGCTGTTTTTT. The V and J genes are TRBV9 and TRBJ2-2; 8 nucleotides match TRBD1. Germline CDR1 SGDLS, CDR2 YYNGEE. J was trimmed by 1 base and V by 2 bases; bases with no gene match: 7. This CDR3 has 17 residues.

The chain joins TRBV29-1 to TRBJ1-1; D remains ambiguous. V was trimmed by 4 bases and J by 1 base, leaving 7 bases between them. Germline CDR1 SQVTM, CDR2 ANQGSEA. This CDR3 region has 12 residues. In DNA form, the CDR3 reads TGCAGCGTTGTCCAGAAGAACACTGAAGCTTTCTTT. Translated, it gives CSVVQKNTEAFF. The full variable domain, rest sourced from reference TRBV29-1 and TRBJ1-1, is SAVISQKPSRDICQRGTSLTIQCQVDSQVTMMFWYRQQPGQSLTLIATANQGSEATYESGFVIDKFPISRPNLTFSTLTVSNMSPEDSSIYLCSVVQKNTEAFFGQGTRLTVV.

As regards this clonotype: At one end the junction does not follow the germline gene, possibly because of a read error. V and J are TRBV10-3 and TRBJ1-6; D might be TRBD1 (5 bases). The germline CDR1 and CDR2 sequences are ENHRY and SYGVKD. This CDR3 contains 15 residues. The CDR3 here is CAISRKGPDNSPLHF. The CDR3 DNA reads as TGTGCCATCAGTCGTAAGGGACCGGATAACTCACCCCTCCACTTT.

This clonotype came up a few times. The CDR3, as DNA: TGTGCCAGCAGTTTCTCAGGGAACACTGAAGCTTTCTTT. Translated, it gives CASSFSGNTEAFF. The rearrangement uses TRBV27 and TRBJ1-1; D ambiguous. With 3 bases removed from V and 1 base from J, the gap between germline ends came to 6 bases. Germline V gives CDR1 MNHEY, CDR2 SMNVEV (reference sequence). The CDR3 loop spans 13 amino acids.

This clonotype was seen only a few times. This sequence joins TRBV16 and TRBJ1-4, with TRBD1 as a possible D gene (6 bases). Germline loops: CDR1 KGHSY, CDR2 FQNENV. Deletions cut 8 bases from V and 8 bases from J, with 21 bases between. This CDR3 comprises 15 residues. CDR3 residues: CASQEFGGIREKLFF. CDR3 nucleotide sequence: TGTGCCAGCCAAGAATTCGGGGGCATACGCGAAAAACTGTTTTTT.

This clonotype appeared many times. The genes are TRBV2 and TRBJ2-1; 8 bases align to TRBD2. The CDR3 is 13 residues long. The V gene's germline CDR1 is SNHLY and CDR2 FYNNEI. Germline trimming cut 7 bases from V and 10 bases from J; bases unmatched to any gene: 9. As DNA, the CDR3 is TGTGCCAGCATCGGGACTAGTCAGGAGGAGCAGTTCTTC. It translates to CASIGTSQEEQFF.